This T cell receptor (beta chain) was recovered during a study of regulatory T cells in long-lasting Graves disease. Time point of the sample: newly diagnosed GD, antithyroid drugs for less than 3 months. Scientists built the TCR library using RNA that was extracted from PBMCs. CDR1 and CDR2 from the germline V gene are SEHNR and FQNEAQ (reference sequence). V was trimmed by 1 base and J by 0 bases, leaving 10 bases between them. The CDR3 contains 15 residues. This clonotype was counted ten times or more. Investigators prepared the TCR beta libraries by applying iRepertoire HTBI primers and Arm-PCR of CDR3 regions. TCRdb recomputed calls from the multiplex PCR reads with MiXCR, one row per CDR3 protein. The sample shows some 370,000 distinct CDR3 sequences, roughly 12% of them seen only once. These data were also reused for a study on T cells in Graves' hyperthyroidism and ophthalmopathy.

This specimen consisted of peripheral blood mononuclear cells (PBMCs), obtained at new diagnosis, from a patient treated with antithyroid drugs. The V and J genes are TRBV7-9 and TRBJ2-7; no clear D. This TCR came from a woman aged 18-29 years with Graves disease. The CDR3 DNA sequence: TGTGCCAGCAGCTTAGGAGGACGGAGCTCCTACGAGCAGTACGTC. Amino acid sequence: CASSLGGRSSYEQYV.